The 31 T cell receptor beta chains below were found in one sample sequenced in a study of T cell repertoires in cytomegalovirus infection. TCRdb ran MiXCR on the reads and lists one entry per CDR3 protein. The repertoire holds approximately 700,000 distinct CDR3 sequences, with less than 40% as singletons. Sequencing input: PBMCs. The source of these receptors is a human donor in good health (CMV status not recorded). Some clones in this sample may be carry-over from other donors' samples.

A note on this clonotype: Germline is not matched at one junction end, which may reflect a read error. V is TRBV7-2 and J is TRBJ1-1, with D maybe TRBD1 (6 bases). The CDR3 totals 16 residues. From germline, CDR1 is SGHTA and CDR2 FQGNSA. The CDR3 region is CASSLAQTGWDTEAFF. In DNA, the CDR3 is TGTGCCAGCAGCCTAGCCCAGACAGGATGGGACACTGAAGCTTTCTTT.

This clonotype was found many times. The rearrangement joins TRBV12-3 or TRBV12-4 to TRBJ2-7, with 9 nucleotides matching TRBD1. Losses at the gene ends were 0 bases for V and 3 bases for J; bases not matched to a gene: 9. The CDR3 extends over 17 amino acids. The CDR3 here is CASSLAQLGTGYYEQYF. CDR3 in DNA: TGTGCCAGCAGTTTAGCGCAGTTGGGGACAGGGTACTACGAGCAGTACTTC.

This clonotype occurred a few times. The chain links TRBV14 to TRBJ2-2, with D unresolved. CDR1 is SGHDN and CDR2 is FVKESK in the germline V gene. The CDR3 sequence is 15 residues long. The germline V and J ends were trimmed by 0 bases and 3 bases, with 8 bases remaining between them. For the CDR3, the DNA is TGTGCCAGCAGCCAAGACGGCAGATACACCGGGGAGCTGTTTTTT. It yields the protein CASSQDGRYTGELFF. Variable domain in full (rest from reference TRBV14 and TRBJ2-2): EAGVTQFPSHSVIEKGQTVTLRCDPISGHDNLYWYRRVMGKEIKFLLHFVKESKQDESGMPNNRFLAERTGGTYSTLKVQPAELEDSGVYFCASSQDGRYTGELFFGEGSRLTVL.

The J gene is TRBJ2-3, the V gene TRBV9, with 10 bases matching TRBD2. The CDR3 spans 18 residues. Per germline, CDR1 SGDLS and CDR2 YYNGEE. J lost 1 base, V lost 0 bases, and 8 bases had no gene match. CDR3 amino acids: CASSVGGSGGTRTDTQYF. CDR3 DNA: TGTGCCAGCAGCGTAGGGGGTAGCGGGGGGACACGCACAGATACGCAGTATTTT.

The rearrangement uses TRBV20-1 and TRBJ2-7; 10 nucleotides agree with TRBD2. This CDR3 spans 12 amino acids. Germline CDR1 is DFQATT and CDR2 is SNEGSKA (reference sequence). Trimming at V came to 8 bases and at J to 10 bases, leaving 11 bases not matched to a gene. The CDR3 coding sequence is TGCAGTTTGTCCATTAGCGGGAGGTCTCAGTACTTC. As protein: CSLSISGRSQYF.

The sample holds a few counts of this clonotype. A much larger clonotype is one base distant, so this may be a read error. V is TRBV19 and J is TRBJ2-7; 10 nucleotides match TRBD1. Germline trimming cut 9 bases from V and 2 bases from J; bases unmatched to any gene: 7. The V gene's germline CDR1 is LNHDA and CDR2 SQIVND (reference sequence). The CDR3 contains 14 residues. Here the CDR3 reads CASHPGQGTYEQYF. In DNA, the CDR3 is TGTGCCAGCCACCCGGGACAGGGGACCTACGAGCAGTACTTC.

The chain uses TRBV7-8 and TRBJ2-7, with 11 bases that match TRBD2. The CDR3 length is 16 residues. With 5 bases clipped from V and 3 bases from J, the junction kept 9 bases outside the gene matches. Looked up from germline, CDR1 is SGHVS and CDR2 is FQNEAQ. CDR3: CASSLPPLAGVYEQYF. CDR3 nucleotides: TGTGCCAGCAGCCTGCCACCACTAGCGGGAGTCTACGAGCAGTACTTC.

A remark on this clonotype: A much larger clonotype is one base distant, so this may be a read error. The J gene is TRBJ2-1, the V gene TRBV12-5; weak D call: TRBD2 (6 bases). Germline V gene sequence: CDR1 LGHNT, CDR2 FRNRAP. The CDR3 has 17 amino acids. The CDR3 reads CASGLALTSSLIYEPFF. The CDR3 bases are TGTGCTAGTGGTTTGGCTTTAACTAGCTCGTTGATTTATGAGCCGTTCTTC. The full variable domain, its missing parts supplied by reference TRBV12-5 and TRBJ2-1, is DARVTQTPRHKVTEMGQEVTMRCQPILGHNTVFWYRQTMMQGLELLAYFRNRAPLDDSGMPKDRFSAEMPDATLATLKIQPSEPRDSAVYFCASGLALTSSLIYEPFFGPGTRLTVL.

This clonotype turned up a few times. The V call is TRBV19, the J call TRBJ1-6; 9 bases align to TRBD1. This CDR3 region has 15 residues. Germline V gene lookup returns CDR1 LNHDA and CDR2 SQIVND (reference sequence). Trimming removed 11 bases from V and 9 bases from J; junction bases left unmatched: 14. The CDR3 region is CASSNRDRESSPLHF. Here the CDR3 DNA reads TGTGCCTCTTCGAACCGGGACAGGGAAAGTTCACCCCTCCACTTT.

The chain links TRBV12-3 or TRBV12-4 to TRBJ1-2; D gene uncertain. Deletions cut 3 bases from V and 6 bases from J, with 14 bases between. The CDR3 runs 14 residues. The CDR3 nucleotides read TGTGCCAGCAGTTTTGTAAGGAGGGCCGATGGCTACACCTTC. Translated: CASSFVRRADGYTF.

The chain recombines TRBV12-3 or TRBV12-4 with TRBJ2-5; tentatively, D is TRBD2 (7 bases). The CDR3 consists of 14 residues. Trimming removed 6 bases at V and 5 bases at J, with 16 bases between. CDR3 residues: CASRRPGGQETQYF. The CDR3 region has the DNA TGTGCCAGCAGGAGACCGGGGGGCCAGGAGACCCAGTACTTC.

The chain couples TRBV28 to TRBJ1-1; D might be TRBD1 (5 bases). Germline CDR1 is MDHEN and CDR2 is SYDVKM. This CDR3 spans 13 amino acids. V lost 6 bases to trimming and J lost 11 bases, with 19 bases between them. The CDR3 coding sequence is TGTGCCAGCAGGATTGGGACGGAGCAAGGGGCTTTCTTT. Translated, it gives CASRIGTEQGAFF.

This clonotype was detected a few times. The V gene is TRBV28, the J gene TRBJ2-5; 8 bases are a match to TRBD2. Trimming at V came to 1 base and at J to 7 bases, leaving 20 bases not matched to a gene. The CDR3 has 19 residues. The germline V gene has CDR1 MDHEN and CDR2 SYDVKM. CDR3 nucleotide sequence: TGTGCCAGCAGTTTATCCCCGTTAAGGAGGGGCGGGAGGACTGTGACCCAGTACTTC. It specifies CASSLSPLRRGGRTVTQYF.

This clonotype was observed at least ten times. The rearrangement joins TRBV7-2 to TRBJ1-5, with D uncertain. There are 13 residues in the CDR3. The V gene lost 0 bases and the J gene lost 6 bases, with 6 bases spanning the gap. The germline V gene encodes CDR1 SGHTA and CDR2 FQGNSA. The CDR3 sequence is CASSLAIPQPQHF. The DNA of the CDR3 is TGTGCCAGCAGCTTAGCTATTCCTCAGCCCCAGCATTTT.

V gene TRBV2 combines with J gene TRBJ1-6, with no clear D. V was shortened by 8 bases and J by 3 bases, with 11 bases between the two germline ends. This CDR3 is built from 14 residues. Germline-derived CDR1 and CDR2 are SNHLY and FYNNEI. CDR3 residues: CASLDVIYNSPLHF. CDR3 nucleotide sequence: TGTGCCAGCTTAGACGTAATCTATAATTCACCCCTCCACTTT.

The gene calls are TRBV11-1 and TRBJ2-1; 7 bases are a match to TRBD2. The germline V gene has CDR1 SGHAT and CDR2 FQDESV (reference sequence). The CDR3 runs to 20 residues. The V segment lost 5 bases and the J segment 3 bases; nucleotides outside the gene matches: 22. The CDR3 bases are TGTGCCAGCAGCGGATGGAAGCGGGATGCCCCAAAATTTCGCTACAATGAGCAGTTCTTC. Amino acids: CASSGWKRDAPKFRYNEQFF. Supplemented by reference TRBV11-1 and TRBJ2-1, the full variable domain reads EAEVAQSPRYKITEKSQAVAFWCDPISGHATLYWYRQILGQGPELLVQFQDESVVDDSQLPKDRFSAERLKGVDSTLKIQPAELGDSAMYLCASSGWKRDAPKFRYNEQFFGPGTRLTVL.

The CDR3 DNA reads TGTGCTAGTGGTTTGGGACTCGGGGCAGGCACAGATACGCAGTATTTT. It is translated as CASGLGLGAGTDTQYF. This sequence joins TRBV12-5 and TRBJ2-3; D is possibly TRBD1 or TRBD2 (5 bases each). This CDR3 is built from 16 residues. V was pared by 1 base and J by 1 base, with 12 bases between. Germline assignment: CDR1 LGHNT and CDR2 FRNRAP.

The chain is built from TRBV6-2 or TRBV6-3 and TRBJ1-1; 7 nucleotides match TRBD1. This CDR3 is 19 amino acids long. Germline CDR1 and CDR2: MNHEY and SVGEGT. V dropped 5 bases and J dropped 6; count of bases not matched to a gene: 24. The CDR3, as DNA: TGTGCCAGCAGTCTCCTACTGACCTGGGACAGCCCAGGAGGCCCTGAAGCTTTCTTT. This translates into CASSLLLTWDSPGGPEAFF.

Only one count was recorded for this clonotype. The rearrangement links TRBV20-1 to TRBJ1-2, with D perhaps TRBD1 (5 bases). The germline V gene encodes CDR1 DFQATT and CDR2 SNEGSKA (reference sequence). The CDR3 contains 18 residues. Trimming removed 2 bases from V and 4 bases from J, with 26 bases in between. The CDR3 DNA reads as TGCAGTGCTAGACCAGCACTCCGAGGACACGGCTCCGGCTATGGCTACACCTTC. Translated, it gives CSARPALRGHGSGYGYTF.

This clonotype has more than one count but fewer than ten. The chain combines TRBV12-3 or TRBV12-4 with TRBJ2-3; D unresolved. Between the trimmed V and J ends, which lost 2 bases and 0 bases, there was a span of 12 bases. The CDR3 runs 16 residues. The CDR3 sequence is CASSLKRSSSTDTQYF. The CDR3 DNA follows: TGTGCCAGCAGTTTAAAAAGAAGCTCTAGCACAGATACGCAGTATTTT.

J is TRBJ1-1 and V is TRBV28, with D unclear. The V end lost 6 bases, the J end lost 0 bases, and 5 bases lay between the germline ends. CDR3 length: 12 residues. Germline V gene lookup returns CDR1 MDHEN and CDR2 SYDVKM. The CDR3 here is CASREVNTEAFF. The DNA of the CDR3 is TGTGCCAGCAGGGAGGTGAACACTGAAGCTTTCTTT.

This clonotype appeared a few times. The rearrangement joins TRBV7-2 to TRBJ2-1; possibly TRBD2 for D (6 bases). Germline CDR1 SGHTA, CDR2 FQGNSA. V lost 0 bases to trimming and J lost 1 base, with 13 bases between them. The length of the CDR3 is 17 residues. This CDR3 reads CASSLAVGGGSYNEQFF. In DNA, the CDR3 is TGTGCCAGCAGCTTAGCAGTGGGAGGAGGGTCCTACAATGAGCAGTTCTTC.

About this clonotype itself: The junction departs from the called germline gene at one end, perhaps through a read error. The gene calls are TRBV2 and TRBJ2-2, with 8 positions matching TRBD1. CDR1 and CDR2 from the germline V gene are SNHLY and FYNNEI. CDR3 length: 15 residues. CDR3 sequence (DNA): TGTGACAGCAGATCCGGTACAGGGGGTCACGGGGAGCTGTTTTTT. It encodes CDSRSGTGGHGELFF.

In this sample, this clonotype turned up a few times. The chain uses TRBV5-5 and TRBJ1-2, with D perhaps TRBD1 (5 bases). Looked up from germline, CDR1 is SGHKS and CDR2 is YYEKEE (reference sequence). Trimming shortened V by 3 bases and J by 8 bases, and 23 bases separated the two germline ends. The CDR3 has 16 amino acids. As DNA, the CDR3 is TGTGCCAGCAGCTCGGGAGGGGCAGGGAGCATCGGCGGCTACACCTTC. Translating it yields CASSSGGAGSIGGYTF. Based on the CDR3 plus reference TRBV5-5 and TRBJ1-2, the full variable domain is DAGVTQSPTHLIKTRGQQVTLRCSPISGHKSVSWYQQVLGQGPQFIFQYYEKEERGRGNFPDRFSARQFPNYSSELNVNALLLGDSALYLCASSSGGAGSIGGYTFGSGTRLTVV.

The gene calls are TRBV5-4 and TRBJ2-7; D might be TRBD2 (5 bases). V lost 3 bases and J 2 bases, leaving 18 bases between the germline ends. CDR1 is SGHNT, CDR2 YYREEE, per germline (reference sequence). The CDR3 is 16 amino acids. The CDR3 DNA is TGTGCCAGCAGCTCCCTCGACGGGGTGAGAGCCTACGAGCAGTACTTC. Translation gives CASSSLDGVRAYEQYF.

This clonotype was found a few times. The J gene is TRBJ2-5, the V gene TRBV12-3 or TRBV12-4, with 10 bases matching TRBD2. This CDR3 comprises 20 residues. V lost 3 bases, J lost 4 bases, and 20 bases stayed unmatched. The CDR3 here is CASSFLSSGSELDRGETQYF. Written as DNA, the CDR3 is TGTGCCAGCAGTTTCTTGTCTAGCGGGAGTGAGTTGGATCGAGGAGAGACCCAGTACTTC.

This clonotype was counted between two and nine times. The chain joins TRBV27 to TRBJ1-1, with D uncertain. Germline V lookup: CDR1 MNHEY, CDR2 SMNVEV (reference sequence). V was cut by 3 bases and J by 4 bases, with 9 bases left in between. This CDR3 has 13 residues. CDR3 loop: CASSFNVGTEAFF. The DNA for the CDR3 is TGTGCCAGCAGTTTCAATGTTGGCACTGAAGCTTTCTTT.

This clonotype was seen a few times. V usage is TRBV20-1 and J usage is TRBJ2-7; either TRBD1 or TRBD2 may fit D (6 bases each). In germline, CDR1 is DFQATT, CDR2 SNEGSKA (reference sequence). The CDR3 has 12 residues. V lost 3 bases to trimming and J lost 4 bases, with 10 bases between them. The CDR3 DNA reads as TGCAGTGCTAGGACGGGGGCGTACGAGCAGTACTTC. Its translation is CSARTGAYEQYF.

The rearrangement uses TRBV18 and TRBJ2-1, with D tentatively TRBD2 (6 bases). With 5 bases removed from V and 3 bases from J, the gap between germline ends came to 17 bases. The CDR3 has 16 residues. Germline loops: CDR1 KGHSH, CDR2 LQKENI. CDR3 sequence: CASSEQAPGLYNEQFF. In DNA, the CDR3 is TGTGCCAGCTCAGAACAAGCCCCGGGACTCTACAATGAGCAGTTCTTC.

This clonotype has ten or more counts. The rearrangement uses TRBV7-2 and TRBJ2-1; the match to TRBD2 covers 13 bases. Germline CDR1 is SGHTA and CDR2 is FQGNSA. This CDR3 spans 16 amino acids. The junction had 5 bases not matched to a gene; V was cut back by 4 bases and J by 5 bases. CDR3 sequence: CASSSVGLAGNNEQFF. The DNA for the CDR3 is TGTGCCAGCAGCTCAGTGGGACTAGCGGGGAACAATGAGCAGTTCTTC. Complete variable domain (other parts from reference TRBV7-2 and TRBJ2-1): GAGVSQSPSNKVTEKGKDVELRCDPISGHTALYWYRQSLGQGLEFLIYFQGNSAPDKSGLPSDRFSAERTGGSVSTLTIQRTQQEDSAVYLCASSSVGLAGNNEQFFGPGTRLTVL.

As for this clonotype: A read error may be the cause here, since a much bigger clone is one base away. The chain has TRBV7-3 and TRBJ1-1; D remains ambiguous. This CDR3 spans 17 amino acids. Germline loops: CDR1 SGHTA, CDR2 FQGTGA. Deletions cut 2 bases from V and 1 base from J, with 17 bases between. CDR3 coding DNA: TGTGCCAGCAGCTTATCGCTCATGGGCACCCGGAACACTGAAGCTTTCTTT. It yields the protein CASSLSLMGTRNTEAFF.